One T cell receptor beta chain is described in this entry. No antigen is known for it. For every subset, genomic DNA was evenly distributed across several immunoSEQ plates. The assay was immunoSEQ multiplex PCR, and TCRdb's table has in-frame clones only and misses some. The top ten clones hold roughly 0.13% of a sample with roughly 2.6 million clones, 85% to 95% of them seen once. The data were taken from a study of shared clonotypes between healthy human individuals. V was cut by 10 bases and J by 1 base, with 26 bases left in between. The CDR3 has 17 amino acids. Per the germline V gene, CDR1 is ENHRY and CDR2 is SYGVKD. Study-wide points: Naive subsets tended to show greater estimated richness than memory subsets. About 5% was the fraction of naive CD4 clonotypes found shared across several donors.

The chain employs TRBV10-3 and TRBJ2-7; D is undetermined. The clonotype was recovered from a man younger than 35 in good health. The source material was naive CD4+ T cells sorted from blood. Subset specified: CD45RA+ positively selected. In nucleotides, the CDR3 is TGTGCCACTCAAACTCCCGGCTATCAGACGGAGTCCTACGAGCAGTACTTC. Amino acids: CATQTPGYQTESYEQYF.